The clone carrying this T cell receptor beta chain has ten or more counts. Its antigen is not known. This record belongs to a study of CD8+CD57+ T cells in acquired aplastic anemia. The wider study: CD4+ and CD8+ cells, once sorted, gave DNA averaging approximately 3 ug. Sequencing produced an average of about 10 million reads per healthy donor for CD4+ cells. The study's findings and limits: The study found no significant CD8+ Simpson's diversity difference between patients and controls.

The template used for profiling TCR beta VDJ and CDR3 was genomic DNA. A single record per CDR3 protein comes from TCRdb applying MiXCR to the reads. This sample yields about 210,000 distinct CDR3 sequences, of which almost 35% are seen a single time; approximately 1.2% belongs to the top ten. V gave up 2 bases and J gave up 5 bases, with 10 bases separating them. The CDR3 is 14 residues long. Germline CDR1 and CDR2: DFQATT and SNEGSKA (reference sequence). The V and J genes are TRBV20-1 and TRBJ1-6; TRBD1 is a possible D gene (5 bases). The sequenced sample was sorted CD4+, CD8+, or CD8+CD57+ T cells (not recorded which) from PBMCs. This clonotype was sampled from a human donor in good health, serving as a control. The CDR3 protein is CSARQGLDNSPLHF. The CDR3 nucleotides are TGCAGTGCTAGACAGGGACTTGATAATTCACCCCTCCACTTT.